The entry below gives a single TCR beta chain sequence along with its context. A single count supports this clone. Its antigen is still unknown. No quality values exist for individual bases; no much larger clone is one base distant. From the germline V gene, CDR1 is LGHNA and CDR2 is YNFKEQ. V is cut back by 1 base and J by 6 bases, with 5 bases in the junction unmatched. From its cysteine to its phenylalanine, the CDR3 spans 16 amino acids. Only the CDR3 DNA is retained, 48 bases long and in frame from the first base. This specimen's time point label, interpreted: baseline pretreatment blood. What the treatment or condition label conveys for this sample: 15 Gy SBRT to primary tumor, nephrectomy 4 weeks later. To follow tumor-enriched clonotypes, serial peripheral blood was collected from radiation-treated patients at baseline and at 2 weeks and 4 weeks after SBRT. Every patient's renal cell carcinoma showed clear cell pathology. The QIAamp DNA Blood Mini Kit (Qiagen) was used to prepare genomic DNA for TCR sequencing. The analyses included only samples that passed all quality control checks.

The immunoSEQ kit was used, according to the manufacturer's recommendations, to generate TCR beta libraries from genomic DNA. To prepare libraries, a first multiplex PCR with proprietary primers was run, followed by a second PCR that added unique barcodes, and a bead cleanup was done after each round. A positive control reaction and a negative control reaction, both provided in the kit, were run with every batch of samples. The final libraries were assessed on an Agilent 4200 TapeStation D1000 ScreenTape, pooled by volume, and quantified by qPCR. Sequencing ran on an Illumina NextSeq500 with a MidOutput 150-cycle cartridge, using 156 Read1 and 15 Index1 cycles with kit custom primers. The pooled library was loaded at approximately 0.95 pM with a roughly 20% PhiX control spike-in. Under the source paper's analysis protocol: Vendor-processed data were analyzed in R, and a clonotype was defined as all T cells sharing the same CDR3 nucleotide sequence. For clone abundance analyses, frequencies were normalized to the 10,000 most abundant clones per sample. Public T cell clones, which averaged fewer than five per sample, were excluded before analysis. Tumor-enriched clonotypes and baseline blood-enriched clonotypes were defined as those with an abundance difference of at least 32-fold between compartments. A beta-binomial differential abundance model was used to identify clonotypes that expanded or contracted between blood time points. Tumor-blood repertoire similarity was measured with the Baroni-Urbani and Buser coefficient, and group comparisons used two-tailed Wilcoxon tests in R. TCRdb re-hosts the immuneACCESS table, in-frame sequences only. Its copies lack some clones; in the studies checked, an unresolved V gene accounts for under half of them, and the cause for the rest is not known. V, J and clone size are those of that table, while D and trimming were read from the DNA. This sample comprises 150,000 or so clones, less than 85% of them detected only once. The ten most abundant clones make up under 30% of the sample.

The entry originates in a study of radiation and T cells in renal cell carcinoma (TCRdb year 2020). About the study as a whole: The samples were drawn from a clinical trial, where primary renal cell carcinomas were treated with 15 Gy of stereotactic body radiation therapy and then removed by nephrectomy 4 weeks afterward. Across all 50 or so samples, several million unique CDR3 nucleotide sequences, encoding 2,658,974 unique CDR3 amino acid sequences, were identified. A total of 50 to 55 samples underwent TCR beta sequencing, made up of roughly 26 tumors and roughly 27 peripheral blood samples.

General findings and caveats noted by the study authors: In blood, the top tumor clonotypes increased between baseline and 2 weeks post-radiation and then shrank by 4 weeks, which suggests that tumor-resident clones expanded only transiently. The single-armed trial design could not address effects of radiation dose or scheduling on the TCR repertoire. Dynamics of the blood repertoire were not tracked past 4 weeks after treatment. No pretreatment tumor biopsies were available, so the baseline intratumoral presence of clonotypes could not be determined.

The rearranged segments are TRBV4-2 and TRBJ2-2, with 10 bases matching TRBD2. The sample was blood, taken from a patient whose treatment included radiotherapy and nephrectomy. The sequence came from a woman aged 45-59 years with renal cell carcinoma. The DNA sequence is given as TGTGCCAGCAGCCAAGGGACTAGCGGCTTGCCCGGGGAGCTGTTTTTT. Its protein product is CASSQGTSGLPGELFF.